This TCR beta chain was identified during a study of tumor-infiltrating T cells and Merkel cell polyomavirus. Study-level information: The T cells studied were CD8+ and recognized the Merkel cell polyomavirus KLL epitope. Patients at varying disease stages had median roughly 2.5-year follow-up, range 1.1–6.0.

Robust Merkel cell polyomavirus Large T antigen positivity by immunohistochemistry was seen in all patients' tumors. Included patients showed over 0.04% KLL-tetramer+ CD8+ T cells in blood and/or TIL. Patients were all Caucasian, aged roughly 50 to 77, median roughly 63. Only in-frame clones appear in the TCRdb table, and some are missing; sequencing was by immunoSEQ multiplex PCR. The sample consists of 26,000 or so clones, about 85% of them appearing once. The CDR3 contains 18 residues. CDR1 SQVTM and CDR2 ANQGSEA come from the germline V gene. With 0 bases removed from V and 0 bases from J, the gap between germline ends came to 20 bases.

The genes are TRBV29-1 and TRBJ1-2, with unresolved D. The sample comprised lymph node tissue. This TCR was recovered from a man between 45 and 60 years old with Merkel cell carcinoma. CDR3 sequence: CSVEDRGEQEGANYGYTF. The DNA of the CDR3 is TGCAGCGTTGAAGATCGCGGGGAGCAGGAAGGAGCTAACTATGGCTACACCTTC. Full variable domain (remainder filled in from reference TRBV29-1 and TRBJ1-2): SAVISQKPSRDICQRGTSLTIQCQVDSQVTMMFWYRQQPGQSLTLIATANQGSEATYESGFVIDKFPISRPNLTFSTLTVSNMSPEDSSIYLCSVEDRGEQEGANYGYTFGSGTRLTVV.